This T cell receptor beta chain was recovered during a study of blood T cell repertoires in COVID-19. CDR1 is DFQATT, CDR2 SNEGSKA, per germline (reference sequence). CDR3 length equals 14 residues. V lost 3 bases and J lost 3; bases outside the gene matches: 4. This table comes from immunoSEQ multiplex PCR, and its TCRdb copy is limited to in-frame clones, with some not included. The table records about 68,000 clones, 70% to 90% of them present only once. The chain uses TRBV20-1 and TRBJ1-5, with 8 nucleotides matching TRBD1. Sequencing was carried out using peripheral blood. This TCR derives from a woman aged 60-75 years with acute or convalescent COVID-19. The CDR3 reads CSASWGQDNQPQHF. The CDR3 DNA follows: TGCAGTGCTAGTTGGGGACAGGACAATCAGCCCCAGCATTTT.